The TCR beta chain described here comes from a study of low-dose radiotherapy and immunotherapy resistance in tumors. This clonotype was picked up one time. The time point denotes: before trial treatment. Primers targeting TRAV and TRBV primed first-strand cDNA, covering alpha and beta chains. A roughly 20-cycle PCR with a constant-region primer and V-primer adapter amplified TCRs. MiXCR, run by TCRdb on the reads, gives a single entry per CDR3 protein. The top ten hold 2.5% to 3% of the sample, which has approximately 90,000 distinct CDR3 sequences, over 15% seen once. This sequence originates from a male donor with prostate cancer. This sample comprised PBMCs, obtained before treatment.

CDR3 sequence reads: CASSANTGGRGKNIQYF. For the CDR3, the DNA is TGTGCCAGCAGCGCCAACACAGGGGGTAGGGGCAAAAACATTCAGTACTTC. V and J are TRBV5-4 and TRBJ2-4; 8 bases match TRBD1. Trimming took 4 bases from V and 3 from J; bases not matched to a gene: 12. The CDR3 runs 17 residues. Per the germline V gene, CDR1 is SGHNT and CDR2 is YYREEE (reference sequence). The full variable domain, in which reference TRBV5-4 and TRBJ2-4 provide the parts outside the CDR3, is ETGVTQSPTHLIKTRGQQVTLRCSSQSGHNTVSWYQQALGQGPQFIFQYYREEENGRGNFPPRFSGLQFPNYSSELNVNALELDDSALYLCASSANTGGRGKNIQYFGAGTRLSVL.